This TCR beta chain emerged from a study of blood T cell repertoires in COVID-19. Study context: COVID-19 samples from acute and convalescent phases originated in the United States, Italy and Spain.

Trimming took 2 bases from V and 6 from J; bases not matched to a gene: 9. This CDR3 is 17 amino acids long. Germline V CDR1 and CDR2: LGHNA, YNFKEQ. Authors' analysis steps: Amplifying reference gene primers gave estimates of nucleated cell counts. Repertoires were generated with immunoSEQ multiplex PCR, while TCRdb's copy carries only in-frame clones and drops some. Clone size and the V and J calls come from that table; the DNA yielded D and trimming. This table has about 34,000 clones, 60% to 80% appearing once. Sequencing was performed on peripheral blood. The sequence was obtained from a man older than 75 with active or convalescent COVID-19. The gene calls are TRBV4-2 and TRBJ2-1; 11 bases are shared with TRBD2. The CDR3 loop reads CASSQPQGLAAGNEQFF. CDR3 DNA sequence: TGTGCCAGCAGCCAACCGCAGGGACTAGCGGCGGGCAATGAGCAGTTCTTC.